These 23 T cell receptor beta chains came from one sample sequenced in a study of somatic mutations in cytotoxic T cells in rheumatoid arthritis. Data came from immunoSEQ multiplex PCR; TCRdb stores just in-frame clones and leaves some out. The table shows 16,000 or so clones, with about 80% occurring only once. The sequenced sample was CD8+ T cells sorted from blood. Receptors originate from an adult with rheumatoid arthritis.

This chain links TRBV7-9 with TRBJ2-7, with TRBD1 matching over 8 bases. J lost 6 bases, V lost 3 bases, and 10 bases had no gene match. The CDR3 covers 15 residues. Germline CDR1 SEHNR, CDR2 FQNEAQ (reference sequence). The CDR3: CASSFVTGVSPEQYF. In nucleotides, the CDR3 is TGTGCCAGCAGCTTCGTGACAGGGGTTTCGCCCGAGCAGTACTTC.

This chain joins TRBV9 and TRBJ2-1, with 10 positions matching TRBD2. V dropped 3 bases and J dropped 4; count of bases not matched to a gene: 4. The germline gives CDR1 SGDLS, CDR2 YYNGEE. The length of the CDR3 is 15 residues. The CDR3 DNA follows: TGTGCCAGCAGCGCCGTAGCGGGGGGTTACAATGAGCAGTTCTTC. Translated, it gives CASSAVAGGYNEQFF. The whole variable domain, filled in from reference TRBV9 and TRBJ2-1, reads DSGVTQTPKHLITATGQRVTLRCSPRSGDLSVYWYQQSLDQGLQFLIQYYNGEERAKGNILERFSAQQFPDLHSELNLSSLELGDSALYFCASSAVAGGYNEQFFGPGTRLTVL.

V gene TRBV5-6 combines with J gene TRBJ1-2; D is undetermined. Trimming cost V 3 bases and J 4 bases, with 22 bases left between them. Germline CDR1 reads SGHDT; CDR2 reads YYEEEE. This CDR3 comprises 17 residues. The CDR3 region is CASSSASAAYAGYGYTF. The CDR3, as DNA: TGTGCCAGCAGCTCCGCTTCCGCAGCTTACGCAGGCTATGGCTACACCTTC.

This chain uses TRBV6-4 with TRBJ2-7, with D perhaps TRBD2 (6 bases). Germline CDR1 is MRHNA and CDR2 is SNTAGT. The CDR3 consists of 14 residues. The germline V and J ends were trimmed by 4 bases and 3 bases, with 13 bases remaining between them. CDR3 sequence reads: CASSVGGVGYEQYF. The CDR3 DNA is TGTGCCAGCAGTGTGGGCGGGGTTGGCTACGAGCAGTACTTC.

This chain connects TRBV30 to TRBJ1-1; unclear D gene. This CDR3 has 11 residues. Trimming removed 4 bases from V and 10 bases from J, with 13 bases in between. Germline-derived CDR1 and CDR2 are GTSNPN and SVGIG (reference sequence). The CDR3 DNA follows: TGTGCCTGGAAGGTTTCTCAAGGAGCTTTCTTT. Protein sequence: CAWKVSQGAFF.

V usage is TRBV27 and J usage is TRBJ1-6; TRBD1 aligns across 10 bases. The CDR3 loop spans 14 amino acids. With 8 bases clipped from V and 8 bases from J, the junction kept 6 bases outside the gene matches. Germline V CDR1 and CDR2: MNHEY, SMNVEV (reference sequence). DNA of the CDR3: TGTGCCAGCCGATATGGACAGGGGGATTCACCCCTCCACTTT. Protein product: CASRYGQGDSPLHF.

V and J are TRBV29-1 and TRBJ1-1; 7 nucleotides line up with TRBD1. Per germline, CDR1 SQVTM and CDR2 ANQGSEA. V lost 7 bases, J lost 4 bases, and 3 bases stayed unmatched. The CDR3 extends over 11 amino acids. Written as DNA, the CDR3 is TGCAGCGCGCAGGGGGGCACTGAAGCTTTCTTT. This sequence encodes CSAQGGTEAFF.

The rearrangement joins TRBV6-6 to TRBJ1-2; the match to TRBD1 covers 8 bases. Germline CDR1 MNHNY, CDR2 SVGAGI (reference sequence). The V gene end was trimmed by 6 bases and the J gene end by 5 bases; junction bases not matched to a gene: 8. This CDR3 contains 14 residues. CDR3 in DNA: TGTGCCAGCAGCTTTGACAGGGGCATTTATGGCTACACCTTC. This gives the protein CASSFDRGIYGYTF.

The chain is built from TRBV19 and TRBJ1-3; D is undetermined. CDR3 length: 15 amino acids. The germline V gene has CDR1 LNHDA and CDR2 SQIVND (reference sequence). Deletions cut 5 bases from V and 0 bases from J, with 11 bases between. The DNA of the CDR3 is TGTGCCAGTAGTCCCTCTCGGACCTCTGGAAACACCATATATTTT. This translates into CASSPSRTSGNTIYF.

The V and J genes are TRBV9 and TRBJ1-3; 7 positions agree with TRBD1. Per germline, CDR1 SGDLS and CDR2 YYNGEE. V was clipped by 4 bases and J by 3 bases; unmatched bases: 4. The CDR3 contains 14 residues. This chain's CDR3 is CASSKTGLGNTIYF. In nucleotides, the CDR3 is TGTGCCAGCAGCAAGACAGGGCTTGGAAACACCATATATTTT.

The table lists this clone with a count of one. This chain connects TRBV5-5 to TRBJ2-3, with 8 bases that match TRBD1. CDR1 is SGHKS and CDR2 is YYEKEE in the germline V gene (reference sequence). This CDR3 comprises 15 residues. V gave up 4 bases and J gave up 6 bases; unmatched junction bases: 10. The CDR3 nucleotides read TGTGCCAGCAGCGCGGGACAGGTCTCGGGCGATACGCAGTATTTT. It translates to CASSAGQVSGDTQYF.

The rearrangement links TRBV10-1 to TRBJ1-5, with a weak D call TRBD1 (6 bases). There are 14 residues in the CDR3. Germline V gene lookup returns CDR1 WNHNN and CDR2 SYGVQD (reference sequence). Between the trimmed V and J ends, which lost 0 bases and 7 bases, there was a span of 10 bases. The CDR3 DNA is TGCGCCAGCAGTGAGTCGATGGGGGCGCAGCCCCAGCATTTT. Protein: CASSESMGAQPQHF.

The chain employs TRBV30 and TRBJ2-1, with D perhaps TRBD2 (6 bases). V lost 2 bases and J 3 bases, leaving 8 bases between the germline ends. The CDR3 extends over 13 amino acids. Germline values: CDR1 GTSNPN, CDR2 SVGIG (reference sequence). The CDR3 is CAWSWGDYNEQFF. CDR3 nucleotide sequence: TGTGCCTGGAGTTGGGGGGACTACAATGAGCAGTTCTTC.

This clone was found a few times. The J gene is TRBJ2-1, the V gene TRBV6-4; maybe TRBD2 (6 bases). Trimming shortened V by 2 bases and J by 4 bases, and 12 bases separated the two germline ends. The germline gives CDR1 MRHNA, CDR2 SNTAGT. The CDR3 has 15 amino acids. CDR3 sequence reads: CASSDDLSGYNEQFF. DNA of the CDR3: TGTGCCAGCAGTGACGATCTTAGCGGATACAATGAGCAGTTCTTC.

The chain recombines TRBV19 with TRBJ2-5, with 14 bases lining up with TRBD2. J was trimmed by 4 bases and V by 7 bases; bases with no gene match: 5. The CDR3 contains 15 residues. Germline V gives CDR1 LNHDA, CDR2 SQIVND (reference sequence). This CDR3 reads CASKTSGGDVETQYF. The DNA of the CDR3 is TGTGCCAGTAAGACTAGCGGGGGGGATGTAGAGACCCAGTACTTC.

The genes are TRBV27 and TRBJ2-7; 8 bases line up with TRBD1. V shed 5 bases and J 3 bases; nucleotides not matched to a gene: 6. The CDR3 has 14 amino acids. CDR1 and CDR2 from the germline V gene are MNHEY and SMNVEV (reference sequence). The CDR3 region is CASSLPGQGYEQYF. In nucleotides, the CDR3 is TGTGCCAGCAGTCTCCCCGGACAGGGCTACGAGCAGTACTTC.

This chain links TRBV19 with TRBJ1-5, with D unresolved. This CDR3 is built from 14 residues. Per germline, CDR1 LNHDA and CDR2 SQIVND (reference sequence). V lost 2 bases, J lost 0 bases, and 5 bases lay in between. CDR3 coding DNA: TGTGCCAGTAGTATACTGGATAGCAATCAGCCCCAGCATTTT. Its translation is CASSILDSNQPQHF.

This clone was detected only a few times. V usage is TRBV10-2 and J usage is TRBJ2-7; D is uncertain. Looked up from germline, CDR1 is WSHSY and CDR2 is SAAADI. V lost 3 bases, J lost 0 bases, and 18 bases lay in between. This CDR3 is 17 amino acids long. The DNA for the CDR3 is TGCGCCAGCAGTGACCCCGAGACTGATCTGAGCTCCTACGAGCAGTACTTC. Translating it yields CASSDPETDLSSYEQYF.

The J gene is TRBJ2-3, the V gene TRBV27, with 10 bases that match TRBD1. Germline CDR1 MNHEY, CDR2 SMNVEV (reference sequence). The CDR3 has 16 amino acids. With 0 bases clipped from V and 4 bases from J, the junction kept 4 bases outside the gene matches. The CDR3 sequence is CASSLSDRGRSDTQYF. The CDR3, as DNA: TGTGCCAGCAGTTTATCGGACAGGGGGAGGTCAGATACGCAGTATTTT.

The chain employs TRBV27 and TRBJ2-7, with D possibly being TRBD2 (7 bases). The ends were cut back, 5 bases at V and 0 bases at J, with 14 bases in the middle. This CDR3 is 15 amino acids long. In germline, CDR1 is MNHEY, CDR2 SMNVEV (reference sequence). The CDR3 spells CASSPRGRASYEQYF. Written as DNA, the CDR3 is TGTGCCAGCAGTCCTAGGGGGAGGGCCTCCTACGAGCAGTACTTC.

The chain is built from TRBV4-2 and TRBJ1-6; no clear D. V was trimmed by 2 bases and J by 5 bases, leaving 7 bases between them. This CDR3 is 14 amino acids long. CDR1 is LGHNA and CDR2 is YNFKEQ in the germline V gene. The CDR3 DNA is TGTGCCAGCAGCCAAAATGGAGATAATTCACCCCTCCACTTT. Translation: CASSQNGDNSPLHF.

This clone was seen only a few times. The rearrangement joins TRBV5-6 to TRBJ2-7; D is uncertain. The CDR3 runs 15 residues. V lost 0 bases, J lost 3 bases, and 13 bases lay in between. Germline assignment: CDR1 SGHDT and CDR2 YYEEEE. CDR3 sequence: CASSLAIQGRYEQYF. The CDR3 DNA is TGTGCCAGCAGCTTGGCTATACAAGGACGCTACGAGCAGTACTTC.

The V gene is TRBV12-2, the J gene TRBJ1-2; the listed D gene, TRBD1, was not tested against the DNA. TRBV12-2 is marked as a pseudogene. The CDR3 runs 15 residues. The CDR3 DNA is TGTGCAAGTCGCTTAGGGACAGGGAATATCTATGGCTACACCTTC. This encodes CASRLGTGNIYGYTF.